This T cell receptor beta chain was sequenced in a study of cytomegalovirus exposure and HLA in healthy donors. Study-wide background: Researchers previously reported finding more than 100 million unique TCR beta sequences from about 170 million T cells. Early release data held 75 million to 90 million unique TCRs from HLA-typed donors.

The CDR3 has 15 amino acids. From germline, CDR1 is MDHEN and CDR2 SYDVKM. The V and J ends lost 7 bases and 2 bases, in that order; junction bases with no gene match: 5. The sample holds one count of this clone. Its cognate antigen is unknown. The study ran its PCR with 60 Vbeta and 13 Jbeta primers. Repertoires were generated with immunoSEQ multiplex PCR, while TCRdb's copy carries only in-frame clones and drops some. Of around 160,000 clones in the sample, 79% were seen once. Study observations and caveats: Later, an analysis showed that TCR beta chains associated with HLA were more clonally expanded than others that were equally common. The likely explanation for a cluster of highly shared sequence variants was sequencing artifact.

The sample taken for sequencing was PBMCs. The chain recombines TRBV28 with TRBJ1-4; TRBD1 matches at 9 bases. The TCR sequence derives from a woman aged 40 to 55 in good health and CMV-seropositive. CDR3 loop: CASNRGHGTNEKLFF. The DNA for the CDR3 is TGTGCCAGCAACAGGGGGCACGGCACTAATGAAAAACTGTTTTTT.